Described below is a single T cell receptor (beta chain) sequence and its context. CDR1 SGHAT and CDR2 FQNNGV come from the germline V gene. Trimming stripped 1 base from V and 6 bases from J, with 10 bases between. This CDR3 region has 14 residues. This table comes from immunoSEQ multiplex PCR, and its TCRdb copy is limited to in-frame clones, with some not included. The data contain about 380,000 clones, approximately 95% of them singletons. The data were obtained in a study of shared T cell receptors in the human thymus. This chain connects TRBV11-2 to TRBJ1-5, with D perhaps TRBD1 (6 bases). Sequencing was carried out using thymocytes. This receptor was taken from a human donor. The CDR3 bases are TGTGCCAGCAGCTTAGCGGGGGCGAGTCAGCCCCAGCATTTT. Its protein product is CASSLAGASQPQHF.